This passage covers 5 T cell receptor beta chains from one sample sequenced in a study of blood T cell repertoires in COVID-19. Sequencing was performed with immunoSEQ multiplex PCR; in TCRdb, only in-frame clones are kept and a portion is missing. The table lists some 300,000 clones, roughly 91% of them singletons. Sequenced material: PBMCs or T cells enriched from blood (not recorded which). Every receptor here comes from a woman aged 50 to 60 who had been exposed to COVID-19.

The genes are TRBV2 and TRBJ2-7; 8 bases fit TRBD1. This CDR3 is built from 15 residues. Unmatched junction bases numbered 5, after V lost 4 bases and J lost 0 bases. Germline V lookup: CDR1 SNHLY, CDR2 FYNNEI. The CDR3 DNA reads as TGTGCCAGCAGTGCGCAACAGGGGGTCTCCTACGAGCAGTACTTC. Its translation is CASSAQQGVSYEQYF.

This rearrangement joins TRBV27 to TRBJ2-7; 7 bases align to TRBD1. V was pared by 2 bases and J by 6 bases, with 7 bases of the junction left unmatched. Looked up from germline, CDR1 is MNHEY and CDR2 is SMNVEV (reference sequence). This CDR3 spans 14 amino acids. This chain's CDR3 is CASSLTRTGLEQYF. The CDR3 DNA follows: TGTGCCAGCAGTTTAACAAGGACAGGCCTCGAGCAGTACTTC.

The rearrangement links TRBV9 to TRBJ2-2; 7 bases match TRBD1. The trim removed 3 bases at V and 0 bases at J, leaving 2 bases unmatched. In germline, CDR1 is SGDLS, CDR2 YYNGEE. This CDR3 contains 15 residues. CDR3 sequence (DNA): TGTGCCAGCAGCGAGGGACAGCCGAACACCGGGGAGCTGTTTTTT. Its translation is CASSEGQPNTGELFF.

This chain's CDR3 is CASSQAQGNYGYTF. The CDR3 nucleotides are TGTGCCAGCAGCCAAGCTCAGGGTAACTATGGCTACACCTTC. The chain has TRBV4-2 and TRBJ1-2; maybe TRBD1 (5 bases). Per the germline V gene, CDR1 is LGHNA and CDR2 is YNFKEQ. Trimming cost V 1 base and J 1 base, with 7 bases left between them. The CDR3 is 14 residues long.

The rearrangement links TRBV11-2 to TRBJ1-1; 8 bases match TRBD1. Looked up from germline, CDR1 is SGHAT and CDR2 is FQNNGV. Unmatched junction bases numbered 4, after V lost 0 bases and J lost 1 base. The CDR3 is 16 residues long. The CDR3, as DNA: TGTGCCAGCAGCTTAGACTTTGGGACAGGGAACACTGAAGCTTTCTTT. Its protein product is CASSLDFGTGNTEAFF.